Listed below are T cell receptor beta chains from one sample, sequenced in a study of T cells in Graves' hyperthyroidism and ophthalmopathy. TCRdb recomputed calls from the multiplex PCR reads with MiXCR, one row per CDR3 protein. The sample shows fewer than 850,000 distinct CDR3 sequences, around 15% of them seen only once. The specimen sequenced was blood. These receptors originate from a man aged 50-59 years with Graves' hyperthyroidism. The CDR3 runs from the conserved cysteine through the conserved F or W. A D gene is named only where the DNA matches it firmly. Size is omitted from some rows. Given values are once, few, many or a class for expanded clones.

>TRBJ1-1|TRBV3-1|TRBD1|many
TGTGCCAGCAGCCAGGGACAGGGTTCAGCTTTCTTT
CASSQGQGSAFF
>TRBJ2-7|TRBV7-2|-|few
TGTGCCAGCAGCGTGGACCTCTACGAGCAGTACTTC
CASSVDLYEQYF
>TRBJ1-5|TRBV19|TRBD1|many
TGTGCCAGTAGTATAGATGCAGGGGGCCCTGGCAATCAGCCCCAGCATTTT
CASSIDAGGPGNQPQHF
>TRBJ2-3|TRBV15|TRBD2|few
TGTGCCACCAGCAGAGGCCTAGCGGGAGGCACAGATACGCAGTATTTT
CATSRGLAGGTDTQYF
>TRBJ2-7|TRBV29-1|TRBD2|-
TGCAGCGGATTAGGACTAGCGGGAGAGTGGGACGAGCAGTACTTC
CSGLGLAGEWDEQYF
>TRBJ1-6|TRBV3-1|-|once
TGTGCCAGCAGCCAAAGGACAGATAATTCACCCCTCCACTTT
CASSQRTDNSPLHF
>TRBJ2-2|TRBV18|-|-
TGTGCCAGCTCACAAGCAGGGAGGCACACCGGGGAGCTGTTTTTT
CASSQAGRHTGELFF
>TRBJ2-7|TRBV7-9|TRBD1|many
TGTGCCAGCAGCTTAATGGGACAGACGGAGCAGTACTTC
CASSLMGQTEQYF
>TRBJ1-5|TRBV3-1|TRBD1|few
TGTGCCAGCAGCCCGGGACAGAGCTTTTGGCCCCAGCATTTT
CASSPGQSFWPQHF
>TRBJ2-3|TRBV9|TRBD2|few
TGTGCCAGCAGCGCGACTAGCGGGAGCGATACGCAGTATTTT
CASSATSGSDTQYF
>TRBJ1-1|TRBV11-2|-|many
TGTGCCAGCAGCTCAAACATCCTTGAAGCTTTCTTT
CASSSNILEAFF
>TRBJ1-1|TRBV18|TRBD1|-
TGTGCCAGCTCACCTCGGGACAGGGGTGAAGCTTTCTTT
CASSPRDRGEAFF
>TRBJ2-2|TRBV28|-|many
TGTGCCAGCAGTTTGCAATGGAACACCGGGGAGCTGTTTTTT
CASSLQWNTGELFF
>TRBJ1-2|TRBV28|TRBD1|-
TGTGCCAGCATTCTACAGGGGCACGACTATGGCTACACCTTC
CASILQGHDYGYTF
>TRBJ2-3|TRBV7-8|-|many
TGTGCCAGCAGCTTAGGCCGGGTCACAGATACGCAGTATTTT
CASSLGRVTDTQYF
>TRBJ2-5|TRBV20-1|-|many
TGCAGTGCCCCGGACAGCCAAGAGACCCAGTACTTC
CSAPDSQETQYF
>TRBJ1-1|TRBV29-1|TRBD1|-
TGCAGCGTTTCAGGGGGCGGGATGAACACTGAAGCTTTCTTT
CSVSGGGMNTEAFF
>TRBJ2-1|TRBV18|-|many
TGTGCCAGCTCACAAAGGACTGACAATGAGCAGTTCTTC
CASSQRTDNEQFF
>TRBJ1-5|TRBV6-1|-|many
TGTGCCAGTTCTGAAGTATACCTGAGGAGCAATCAGCCCCAGCATTTT
CASSEVYLRSNQPQHF
>TRBJ1-5|TRBV10-2|TRBD1|many
TGCGCCAGCAGTGAGTCGGACAGGGTGCAGCCCCAGCATTTT
CASSESDRVQPQHF
>TRBJ1-1|TRBV12-3/TRBV12-4|TRBD1|many
TGTGCCAGCAGCGCGACAGGGGGCTCTGAAGCTTTCTTT
CASSATGGSEAFF
>TRBJ2-7|TRBV5-1|-|-
TGCGCCAGCAGCTTGGACGCGGGGACCCCCTACGAGCAGTACTTC
CASSLDAGTPYEQYF